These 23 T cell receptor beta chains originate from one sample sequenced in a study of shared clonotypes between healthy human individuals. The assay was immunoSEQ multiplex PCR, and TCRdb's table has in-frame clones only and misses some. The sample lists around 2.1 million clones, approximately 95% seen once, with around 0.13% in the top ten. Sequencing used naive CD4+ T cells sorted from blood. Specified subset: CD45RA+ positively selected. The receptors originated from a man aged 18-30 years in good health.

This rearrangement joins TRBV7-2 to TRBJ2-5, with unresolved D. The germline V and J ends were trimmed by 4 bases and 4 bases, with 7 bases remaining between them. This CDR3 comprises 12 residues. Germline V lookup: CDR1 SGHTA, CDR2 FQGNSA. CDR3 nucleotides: TGTGCCAGCAGCTCGTACGCAGAGACCCAGTACTTC. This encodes CASSSYAETQYF.

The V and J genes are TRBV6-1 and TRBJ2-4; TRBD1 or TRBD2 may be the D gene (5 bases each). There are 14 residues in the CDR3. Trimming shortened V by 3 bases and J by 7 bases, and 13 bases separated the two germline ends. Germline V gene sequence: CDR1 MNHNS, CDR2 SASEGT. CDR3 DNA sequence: TGTGCCAGCAGTGAGAGCTGGGGGATGAACATTCAGTACTTC. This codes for CASSESWGMNIQYF.

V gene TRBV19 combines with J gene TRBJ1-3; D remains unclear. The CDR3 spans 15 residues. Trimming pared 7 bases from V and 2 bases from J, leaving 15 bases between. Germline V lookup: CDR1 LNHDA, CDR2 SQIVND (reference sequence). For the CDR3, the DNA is TGTGCCAGTAACCTACAGTCTGGAACTGGAAACACCATATATTTT. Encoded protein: CASNLQSGTGNTIYF.

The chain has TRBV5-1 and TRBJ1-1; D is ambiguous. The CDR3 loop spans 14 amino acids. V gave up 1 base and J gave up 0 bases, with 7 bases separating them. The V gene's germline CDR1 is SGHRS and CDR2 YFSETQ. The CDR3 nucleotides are TGCGCCAGCAGCTTGTTCGGGATGAACACTGAAGCTTTCTTT. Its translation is CASSLFGMNTEAFF. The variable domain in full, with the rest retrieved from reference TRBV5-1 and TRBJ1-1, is KAGVTQTPRYLIKTRGQQVTLSCSPISGHRSVSWYQQTPGQGLQFLFEYFSETQRNKGNFPGRFSGRQFSNSRSEMNVSTLELGDSALYLCASSLFGMNTEAFFGQGTRLTVV.

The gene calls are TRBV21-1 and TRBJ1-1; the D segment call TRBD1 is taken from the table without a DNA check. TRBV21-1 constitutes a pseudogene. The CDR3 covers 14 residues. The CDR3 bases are TGTGCCAGCAGCAAGGACAGGGGGAACACTGAAGCTTTCTTT. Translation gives CASSKDRGNTEAFF.

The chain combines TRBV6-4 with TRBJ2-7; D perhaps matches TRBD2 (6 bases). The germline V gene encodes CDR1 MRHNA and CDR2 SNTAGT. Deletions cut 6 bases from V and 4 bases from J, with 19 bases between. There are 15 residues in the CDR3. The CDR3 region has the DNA TGTGCCAGCAGCTACCGGGAACTAGCAGAATACGAGCAGTACTTC. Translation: CASSYRELAEYEQYF.

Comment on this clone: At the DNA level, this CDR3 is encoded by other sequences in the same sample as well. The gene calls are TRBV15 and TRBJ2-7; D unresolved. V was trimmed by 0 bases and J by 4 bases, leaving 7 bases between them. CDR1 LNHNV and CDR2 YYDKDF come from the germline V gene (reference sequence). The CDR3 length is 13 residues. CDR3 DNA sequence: TGTGCCACCAGCAGAGAGGGCGGATACGAGCAGTACTTC. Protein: CATSREGGYEQYF.

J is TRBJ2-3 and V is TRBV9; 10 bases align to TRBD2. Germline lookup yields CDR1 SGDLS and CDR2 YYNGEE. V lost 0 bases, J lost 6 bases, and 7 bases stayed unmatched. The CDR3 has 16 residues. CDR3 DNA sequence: TGTGCCAGCAGCGTAGTTAGCGGGGGGCTGTGGGATACGCAGTATTTT. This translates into CASSVVSGGLWDTQYF.

CDR3 loop: CASSSSEGISSYNSPLHF. In DNA form, the CDR3 reads TGTGCCAGCAGTTCCTCGGAGGGTATAAGCTCCTATAATTCACCCCTCCACTTT. The chain carries TRBV28 and TRBJ1-6; D gene ambiguous. Germline V gives CDR1 MDHEN, CDR2 SYDVKM. This CDR3 is built from 18 residues. Trimming took off 4 bases at V and 0 bases at J, with 16 bases between the two ends.

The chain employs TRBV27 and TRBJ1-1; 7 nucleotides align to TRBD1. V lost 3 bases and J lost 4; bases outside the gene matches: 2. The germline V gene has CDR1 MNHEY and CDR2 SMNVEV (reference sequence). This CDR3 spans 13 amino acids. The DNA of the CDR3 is TGTGCCAGCAGTTTCGGACAGGCCACTGAAGCTTTCTTT. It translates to CASSFGQATEAFF.

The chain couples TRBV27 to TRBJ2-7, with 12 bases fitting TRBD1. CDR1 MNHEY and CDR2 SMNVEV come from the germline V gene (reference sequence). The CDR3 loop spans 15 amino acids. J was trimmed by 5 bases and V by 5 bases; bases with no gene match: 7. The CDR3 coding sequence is TGTGCCAGCAGTCGGCGGGACAGGGGGCGGCACGAGCAGTACTTC. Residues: CASSRRDRGRHEQYF.

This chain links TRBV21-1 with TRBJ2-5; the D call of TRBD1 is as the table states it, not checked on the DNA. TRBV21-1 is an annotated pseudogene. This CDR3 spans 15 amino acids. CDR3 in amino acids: CASSKGDRASETQYF. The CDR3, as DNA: TGTGCCAGCAGCAAAGGGGACAGGGCCTCTGAGACCCAGTACTTC.

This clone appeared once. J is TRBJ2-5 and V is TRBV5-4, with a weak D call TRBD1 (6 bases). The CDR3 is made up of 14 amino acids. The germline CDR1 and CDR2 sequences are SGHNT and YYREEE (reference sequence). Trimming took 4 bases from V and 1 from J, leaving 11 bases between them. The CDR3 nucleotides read TGTGCCAGCAGCGGTGGGACACTCCAAGAGACCCAGTACTTC. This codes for CASSGGTLQETQYF.

CDR3 sequence reads: CASSHLLGELGTREQYF. The CDR3 DNA reads TGTGCCAGCAGCCATCTCTTAGGGGAATTGGGGACTCGGGAGCAGTACTTC. V and J are TRBV27 and TRBJ2-7, with D possibly matching TRBD2 (6 bases). The CDR3 has 17 amino acids. Trimming took off 6 bases at V and 7 bases at J, with 28 bases between the two ends. The germline V gene encodes CDR1 MNHEY and CDR2 SMNVEV (reference sequence).

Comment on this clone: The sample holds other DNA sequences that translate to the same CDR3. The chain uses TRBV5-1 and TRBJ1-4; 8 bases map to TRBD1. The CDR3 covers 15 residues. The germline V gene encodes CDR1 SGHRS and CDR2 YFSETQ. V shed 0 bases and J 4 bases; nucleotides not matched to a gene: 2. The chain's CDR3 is CASSLAGQGNEKLFF. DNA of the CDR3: TGCGCCAGCAGCTTGGCTGGACAGGGTAATGAAAAACTGTTTTTT.

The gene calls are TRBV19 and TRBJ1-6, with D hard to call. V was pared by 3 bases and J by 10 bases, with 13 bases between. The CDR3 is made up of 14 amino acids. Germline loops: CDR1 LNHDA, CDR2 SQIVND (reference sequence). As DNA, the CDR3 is TGTGCCAGTAGTATTGGCCCAAATCCCTCACCCCTCCACTTT. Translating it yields CASSIGPNPSPLHF.

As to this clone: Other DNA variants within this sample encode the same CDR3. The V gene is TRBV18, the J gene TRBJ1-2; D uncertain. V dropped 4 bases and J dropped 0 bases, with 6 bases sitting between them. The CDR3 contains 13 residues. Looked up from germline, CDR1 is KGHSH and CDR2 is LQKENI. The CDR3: CASSQGSNYGYTF. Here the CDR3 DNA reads TGTGCCAGCTCACAGGGCTCTAACTATGGCTACACCTTC.

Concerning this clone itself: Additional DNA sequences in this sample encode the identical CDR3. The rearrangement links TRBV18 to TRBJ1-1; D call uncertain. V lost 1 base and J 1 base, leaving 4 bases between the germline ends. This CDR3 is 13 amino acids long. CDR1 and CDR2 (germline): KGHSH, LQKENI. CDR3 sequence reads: CASSPQQNTEAFF. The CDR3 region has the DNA TGTGCCAGCTCACCACAACAGAACACTGAAGCTTTCTTT.

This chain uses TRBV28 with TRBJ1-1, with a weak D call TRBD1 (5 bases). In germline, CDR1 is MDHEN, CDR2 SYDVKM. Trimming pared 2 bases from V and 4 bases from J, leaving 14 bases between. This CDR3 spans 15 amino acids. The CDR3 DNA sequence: TGTGCCAGCAGTTTAGGCACCGGGGGGGGCACTGAAGCTTTCTTT. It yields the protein CASSLGTGGGTEAFF.

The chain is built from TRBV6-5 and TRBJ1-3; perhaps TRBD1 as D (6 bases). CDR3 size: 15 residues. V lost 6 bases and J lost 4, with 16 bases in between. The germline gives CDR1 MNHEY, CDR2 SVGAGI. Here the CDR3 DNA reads TGTGCCAGCAGACCCTCCGGGACAACCGGAAACACCATATATTTT. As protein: CASRPSGTTGNTIYF.

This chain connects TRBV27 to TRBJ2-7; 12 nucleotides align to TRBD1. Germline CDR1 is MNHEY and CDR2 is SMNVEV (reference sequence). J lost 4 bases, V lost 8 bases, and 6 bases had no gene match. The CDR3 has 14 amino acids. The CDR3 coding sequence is TGTGCCAGCTCCGGGACAGGGGGCATGTACGAGCAGTACTTC. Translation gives CASSGTGGMYEQYF.

The CDR3 DNA is TGCGCCAGCAGCTTGGTTCCCCAAGAGGGATACGAGCAGTACTTC. Encoded protein: CASSLVPQEGYEQYF. This sequence joins TRBV5-1 and TRBJ2-7; D is perhaps TRBD2 (5 bases). The V and J ends lost 0 bases and 4 bases respectively, with 14 bases between them. Per germline, CDR1 SGHRS and CDR2 YFSETQ. CDR3 length: 15 residues.

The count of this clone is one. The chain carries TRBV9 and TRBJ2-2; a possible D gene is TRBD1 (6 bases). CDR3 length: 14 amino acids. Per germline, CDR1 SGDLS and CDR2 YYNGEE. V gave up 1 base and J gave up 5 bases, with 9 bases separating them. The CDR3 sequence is CASSVTRGTGELFF. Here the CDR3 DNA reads TGTGCCAGCAGCGTAACCAGGGGAACCGGGGAGCTGTTTTTT.